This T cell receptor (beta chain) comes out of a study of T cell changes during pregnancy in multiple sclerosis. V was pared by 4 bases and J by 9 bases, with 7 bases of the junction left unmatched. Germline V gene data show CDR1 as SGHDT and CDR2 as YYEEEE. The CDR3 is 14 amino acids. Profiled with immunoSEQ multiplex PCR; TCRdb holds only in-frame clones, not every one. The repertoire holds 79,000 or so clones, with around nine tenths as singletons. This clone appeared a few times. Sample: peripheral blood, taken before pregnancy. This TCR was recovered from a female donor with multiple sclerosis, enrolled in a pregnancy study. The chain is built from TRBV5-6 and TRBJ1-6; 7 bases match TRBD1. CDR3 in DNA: TGTGCCAGCAGCAGAGGGACAGTTGGTTCACCCCTCCACTTT. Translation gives CASSRGTVGSPLHF.